The rows below give T cell receptor beta chains drawn from one sample of a study of T cell changes during pregnancy in multiple sclerosis. The protocol was immunoSEQ multiplex PCR, while the TCRdb copy is restricted to in-frame clones and leaves out a portion. The data show about 50,000 clones, 92% seen once. The input for sequencing was CD4+ T cells from peripheral blood mononuclear cells, taken in the second trimester of pregnancy. The receptors were gathered from a female donor with multiple sclerosis, enrolled in a pregnancy study. The CDR3 runs from the conserved cysteine through the conserved F or W. Fields, in order: J gene, V gene, CDR3 protein.

TRBJ1-1,TRBV5-4,CASSSVYGGGGVTEAFF
TRBJ1-2,TRBV6-5,CASSSLSGGETGYTF
TRBJ2-5,TRBV28,CASSSQGQYQETQYF
TRBJ2-3,TRBV18,CASSPLRTESTDTQYF
TRBJ1-1,TRBV19,CASSLWRSEAFF
TRBJ1-2,TRBV7-3,CASSSTHGTGPVGYTF
TRBJ2-4,TRBV2,CASSSGETSGGFQYF
TRBJ1-5,TRBV4-1,CASSQAHRGTWGEPQHF
TRBJ1-5,TRBV2,CASRGTPMGSQHF
TRBJ2-1,TRBV10-3,CATATLAVTYNEQFF
TRBJ1-1,TRBV7-3,CASSLTRVGQGKTEAFF
TRBJ1-2,TRBV28,CASSPKKSGYTF
TRBJ2-3,TRBV4-1,CASSQDGQGKDTQYF
TRBJ1-2,TRBV5-8,CASRDRGRGGYTF
TRBJ1-4,TRBV6-5,CASRVGAAASGKLFF
TRBJ1-3,TRBV18,CASSPLPTGEVSFSGNTIYF
TRBJ1-4,TRBV19,CASSTEGQGKANEKLFF
TRBJ2-3,TRBV7-3,CASSLDIGDTQYF
TRBJ2-7,TRBV10-1,CASSVPGQGYEQYF
TRBJ1-2,TRBV11-2,CASSLNQGTYGYTF
TRBJ2-5,TRBV9,CASSVVPGGGLETQYF
TRBJ1-2,TRBV7-3,CASSLERVGIYTF
TRBJ2-3,TRBV11-2,CASSFGTGVTDTQYF
TRBJ2-5,TRBV7-8,CASSTRRGRQETQYF
TRBJ1-1,TRBV7-8,CASSSRDRGRGTEAFF
TRBJ2-1,TRBV5-1,CASSLVRVEYNEQFF
TRBJ2-1,TRBV9,CASSVVPSGIYNEQFF
TRBJ2-7,TRBV16,CASSQSVPGDGYYEQYF
TRBJ1-1,TRBV30,CAWRGTENTEAFF
TRBJ2-7,TRBV4-1,CASSQEGRTSGGDEQYF
TRBJ1-3,TRBV4-1,CASSHPGAGSGNTIYF
TRBJ2-7,TRBV29-1,CSVGGPGEQYF
TRBJ2-1,TRBV6-5,CASSYLGNGHEQFF
TRBJ1-6,TRBV7-9,CASSLDFRGHRLHF
TRBJ1-4,TRBV4-2,CASSLDRSNEKLFF
TRBJ2-7,TRBV2,CASRPTGVHEQYF
TRBJ2-3,TRBV7-8,CASRRRGEDTQYF
TRBJ1-6,TRBV7-3,CASSLTIGNSPLHF